The 6 T cell receptor beta chains below were found in one sample sequenced in a study of technical replicates of blood from several donors. TCRdb's table, derived via immunoSEQ multiplex PCR, lists solely in-frame clones and lacks some. The data show tens of thousands of clones, about 95% seen once. The source material was T cells isolated from PBMCs. These receptors came from a human donor in good health.

The chain uses TRBV6-1 and TRBJ1-4, with 7 bases aligning to TRBD1. V trimming: 10 bases; J trimming: 7 bases; junction bases outside the gene matches: 9. This CDR3 is built from 13 residues. The V gene's germline CDR1 is MNHNS and CDR2 SASEGT. CDR3 region: CATLRRGSEKLFF. CDR3 in DNA: TGTGCCACCTTGCGCAGGGGGAGTGAAAAACTGTTTTTT.

The rearrangement uses TRBV7-2 and TRBJ2-7; 10 bases fit TRBD2. The CDR3 extends over 16 amino acids. The trim removed 5 bases at V and 10 bases at J, leaving 17 bases unmatched. Germline V lookup: CDR1 SGHTA, CDR2 FQGNSA. As DNA, the CDR3 is TGTGCCAGCAGCCTGACCCGGACTAGCGGTGCCACCTCACAGTACTTC. The encoded protein is CASSLTRTSGATSQYF.

The chain couples TRBV2 to TRBJ1-2; 7 bases align to TRBD1. Germline CDR1 and CDR2: SNHLY and FYNNEI. The CDR3 loop spans 15 amino acids. With V trimmed by 2 bases and J by 4 bases, 7 bases remained unmatched. In nucleotides, the CDR3 is TGTGCCAGCAGTGAATACAGGGGAGTTGGCTATGGCTACACCTTC. Protein product: CASSEYRGVGYGYTF.

This clone was counted a single time. The V call is TRBV15, the J call TRBJ2-1, with 10 nucleotides matching TRBD2. The CDR3 consists of 13 residues. V lost 8 bases to trimming and J lost 7 bases; unmatched junction nucleotides: 5. Germline V gene lookup returns CDR1 LNHNV and CDR2 YYDKDF (reference sequence). The CDR3 nucleotides read TGTGCCACCCGACTAGCGGGCAATAATGAGCAGTTCTTC. Translating it yields CATRLAGNNEQFF.

The chain recombines TRBV7-9 with TRBJ1-1; D not certain. V lost 2 bases and J lost 5, with 6 bases in between. Germline V gene sequence: CDR1 SEHNR, CDR2 FQNEAQ (reference sequence). CDR3 length: 12 residues. CDR3 amino acids: CASSLSGTEAFF. CDR3 bases: TGTGCCAGCAGCTTATCCGGGACTGAAGCTTTCTTT. Using reference TRBV7-9 and TRBJ1-1 for the parts outside the CDR3, the full variable domain is DTGVSQNPRHKITKRGQNVTFRCDPISEHNRLYWYRQTLGQGPEFLTYFQNEAQLEKSRLLSDRFSAERPKGSFSTLEIQRTEQGDSAMYLCASSLSGTEAFFGQGTRLTVV.

The V and J genes are TRBV7-9 and TRBJ2-5; D gene unclear. The CDR3 covers 15 residues. V lost 2 bases, J lost 0 bases, and 10 bases lay in between. The V gene's germline CDR1 is SEHNR and CDR2 FQNEAQ (reference sequence). The CDR3, as DNA: TGTGCCAGCAGCTTAAGCAGGTCGTACCAAGAGACCCAGTACTTC. Residues: CASSLSRSYQETQYF.